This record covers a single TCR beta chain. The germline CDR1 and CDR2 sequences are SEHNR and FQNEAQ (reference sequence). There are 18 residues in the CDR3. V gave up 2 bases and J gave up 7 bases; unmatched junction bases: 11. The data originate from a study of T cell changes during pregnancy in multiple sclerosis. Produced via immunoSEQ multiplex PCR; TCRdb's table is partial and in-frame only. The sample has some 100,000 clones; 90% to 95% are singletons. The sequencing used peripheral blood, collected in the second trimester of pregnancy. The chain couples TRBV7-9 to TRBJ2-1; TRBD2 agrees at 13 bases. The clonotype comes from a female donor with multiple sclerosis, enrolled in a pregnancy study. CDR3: CASSLLPTGLAGLNEQFF. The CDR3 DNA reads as TGTGCCAGCAGCTTACTACCTACGGGACTAGCGGGATTAAATGAGCAGTTCTTC.